This T cell receptor (beta chain) was captured by sequencing in a study of shared clonotypes between healthy human individuals. Points from the study as a whole: Between several donors, naive CD4 clonotypes were shared at a level of about 5%.

Profiled with immunoSEQ multiplex PCR; TCRdb holds only in-frame clones, not every one. The sample comprises about 2.4 million clones, roughly 93% of which are singletons, and 0.36% rests with the top ten. A note on this clone: Its matching antigen is unknown.

The CDR3 is 14 residues long. Germline-derived CDR1 and CDR2 are SGHVS and FNYEAQ. Trimming left V 3 bases short and J 0 bases short, with 8 bases between. The V gene is TRBV7-6, the J gene TRBJ2-5; TRBD2 might be the D (6 bases). The sample taken for sequencing was naive CD4+ T cells from PBMCs. Noted subset: CD45RA+ positively selected. The sequence was collected from a man aged 18 to 30 in good health. Some clones in this sample may be carry-over from other donors' samples. The chain's CDR3 is CASSLGTYQETQYF. The CDR3 DNA reads as TGTGCCAGCAGCTTGGGGACTTACCAAGAGACCCAGTACTTC.